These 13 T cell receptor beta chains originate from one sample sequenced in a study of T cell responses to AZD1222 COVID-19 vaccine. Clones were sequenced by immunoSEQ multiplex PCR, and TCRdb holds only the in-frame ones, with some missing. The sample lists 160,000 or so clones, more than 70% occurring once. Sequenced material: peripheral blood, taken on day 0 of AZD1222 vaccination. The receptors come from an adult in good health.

The CDR3 here is CASSHGTLNTGELFF. The CDR3 DNA sequence: TGCGCCAGCAGCCACGGGACTCTGAACACCGGGGAGCTGTTTTTT. V is TRBV4-3 and J is TRBJ2-2; maybe TRBD2 (6 bases). The CDR3 sequence is 15 residues long. Trimming cost V 3 bases and J 1 base, with 9 bases left between them. Germline values: CDR1 LGHNA, CDR2 YSLEER.

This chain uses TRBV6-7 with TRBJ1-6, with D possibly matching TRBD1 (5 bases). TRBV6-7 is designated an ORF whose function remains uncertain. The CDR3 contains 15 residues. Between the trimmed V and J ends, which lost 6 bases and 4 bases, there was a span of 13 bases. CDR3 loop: CASRPGDGYNSPLHF. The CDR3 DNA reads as TGTGCCAGCAGGCCCGGGGACGGTTATAATTCACCCCTCCACTTT.

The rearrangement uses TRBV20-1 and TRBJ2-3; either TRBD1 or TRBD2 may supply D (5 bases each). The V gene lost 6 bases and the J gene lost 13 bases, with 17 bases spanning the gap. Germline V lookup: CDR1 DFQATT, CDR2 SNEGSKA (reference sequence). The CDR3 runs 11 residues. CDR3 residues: CSAFRDPVKYF. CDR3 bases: TGCAGTGCATTCCGGGACCCCGTAAAGTATTTT.

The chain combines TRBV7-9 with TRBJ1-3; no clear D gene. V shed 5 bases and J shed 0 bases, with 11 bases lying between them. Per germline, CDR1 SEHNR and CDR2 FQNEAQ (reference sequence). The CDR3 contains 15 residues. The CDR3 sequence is CASSTAQSSGNTIYF. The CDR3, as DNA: TGTGCCAGCAGCACAGCCCAGAGCTCTGGAAACACCATATATTTT.

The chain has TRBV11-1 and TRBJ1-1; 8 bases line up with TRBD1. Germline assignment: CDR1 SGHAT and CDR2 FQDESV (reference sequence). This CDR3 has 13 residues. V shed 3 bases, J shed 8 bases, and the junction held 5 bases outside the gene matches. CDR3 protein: CASSFRTGTEAFF. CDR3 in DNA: TGTGCCAGCAGCTTCCGGACAGGGACAGAAGCTTTCTTT.

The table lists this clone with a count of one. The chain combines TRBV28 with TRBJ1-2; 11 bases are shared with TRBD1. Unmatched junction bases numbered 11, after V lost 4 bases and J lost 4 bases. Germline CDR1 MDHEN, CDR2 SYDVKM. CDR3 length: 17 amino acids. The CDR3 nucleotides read TGTGCCAGCAGTTCGAAAGGACAGGGGGCCGGCGGCTATGGCTACACCTTC. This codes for CASSSKGQGAGGYGYTF.

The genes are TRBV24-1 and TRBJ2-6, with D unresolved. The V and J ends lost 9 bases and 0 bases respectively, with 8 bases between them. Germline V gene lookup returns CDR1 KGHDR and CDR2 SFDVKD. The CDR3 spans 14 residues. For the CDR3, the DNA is TGTGCCACCGAACGAAGCTCTGGGGCCAACGTCCTGACTTTC. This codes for CATERSSGANVLTF.

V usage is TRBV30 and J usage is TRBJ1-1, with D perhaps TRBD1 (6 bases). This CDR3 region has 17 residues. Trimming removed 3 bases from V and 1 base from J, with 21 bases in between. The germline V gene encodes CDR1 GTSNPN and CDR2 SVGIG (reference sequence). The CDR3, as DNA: TGTGCCTGGAGCCCCCGGGGGGGCAGCCGAACGAACACTGAAGCTTTCTTT. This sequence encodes CAWSPRGGSRTNTEAFF.

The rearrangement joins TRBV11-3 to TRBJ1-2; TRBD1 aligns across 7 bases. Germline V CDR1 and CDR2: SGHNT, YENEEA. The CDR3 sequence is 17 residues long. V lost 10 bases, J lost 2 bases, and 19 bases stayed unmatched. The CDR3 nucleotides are TGTGCCAAGGACAGGACACCGGAGGGGGCTCTAAACTATGGCTACACCTTC. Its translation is CAKDRTPEGALNYGYTF. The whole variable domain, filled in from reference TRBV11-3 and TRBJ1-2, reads EAGVVQSPRYKIIEKKQPVAFWCNPISGHNTLYWYLQNLGQGPELLIRYENEEAVDDSQLPKDRFSAERLKGVDSTLKIQPAELGDSAVYLCAKDRTPEGALNYGYTFGSGTRLTVV.

The CDR3 sequence is CASSRRQGVREETQYF. The CDR3 nucleotides are TGTGCCAGCTCCCGCCGACAGGGGGTGAGAGAAGAGACCCAGTACTTC. J is TRBJ2-5 and V is TRBV18; 9 nucleotides line up with TRBD1. CDR3 length equals 16 residues. V shed 6 bases, J shed 3 bases, and the junction held 11 bases outside the gene matches. Germline V lookup: CDR1 KGHSH, CDR2 LQKENI.

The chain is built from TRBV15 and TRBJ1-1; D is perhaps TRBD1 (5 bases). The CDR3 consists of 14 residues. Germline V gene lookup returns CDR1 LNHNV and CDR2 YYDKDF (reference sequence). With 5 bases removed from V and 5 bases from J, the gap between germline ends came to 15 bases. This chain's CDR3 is CATSWGREWTEAFF. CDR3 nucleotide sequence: TGTGCCACCAGCTGGGGGAGGGAGTGGACTGAAGCTTTCTTT.

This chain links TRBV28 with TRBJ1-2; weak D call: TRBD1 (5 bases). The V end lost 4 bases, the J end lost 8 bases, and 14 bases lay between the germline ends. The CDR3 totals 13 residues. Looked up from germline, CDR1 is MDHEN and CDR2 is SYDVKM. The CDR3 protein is CASSYPCGGGYTF. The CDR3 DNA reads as TGTGCCAGCAGTTACCCTTGTGGGGGGGGCTACACCTTC.

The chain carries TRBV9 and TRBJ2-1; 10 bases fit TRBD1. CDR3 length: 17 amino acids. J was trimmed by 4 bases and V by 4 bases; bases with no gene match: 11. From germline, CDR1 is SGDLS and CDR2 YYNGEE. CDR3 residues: CASSPGTGAVGYNEQFF. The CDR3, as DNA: TGTGCCAGCAGCCCCGGGACAGGGGCTGTGGGATACAATGAGCAGTTCTTC.